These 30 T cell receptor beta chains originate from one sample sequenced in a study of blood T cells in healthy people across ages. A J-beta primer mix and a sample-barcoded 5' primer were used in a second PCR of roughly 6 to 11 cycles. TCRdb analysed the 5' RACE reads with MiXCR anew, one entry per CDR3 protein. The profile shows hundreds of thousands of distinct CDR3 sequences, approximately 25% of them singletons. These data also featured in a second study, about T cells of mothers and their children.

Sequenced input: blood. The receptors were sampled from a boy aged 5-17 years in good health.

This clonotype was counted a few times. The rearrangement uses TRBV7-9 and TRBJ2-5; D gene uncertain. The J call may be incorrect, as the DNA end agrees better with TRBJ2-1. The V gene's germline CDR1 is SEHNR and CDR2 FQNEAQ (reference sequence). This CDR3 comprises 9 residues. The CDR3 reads CANGNEQFF. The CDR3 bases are TGTGCCAACGGGAATGAGCAGTTCTTC.

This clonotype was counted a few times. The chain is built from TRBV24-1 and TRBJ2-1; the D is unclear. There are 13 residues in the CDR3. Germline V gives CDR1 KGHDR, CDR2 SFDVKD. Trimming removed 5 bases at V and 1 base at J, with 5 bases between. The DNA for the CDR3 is TGTGCCACCAGTGCAGAATCCTACAATGAGCAGTTCTTC. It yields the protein CATSAESYNEQFF.

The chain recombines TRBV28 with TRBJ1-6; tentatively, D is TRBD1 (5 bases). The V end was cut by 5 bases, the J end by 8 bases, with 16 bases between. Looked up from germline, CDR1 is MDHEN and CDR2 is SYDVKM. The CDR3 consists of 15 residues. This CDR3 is CASSAPTESDSPLHF. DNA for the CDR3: TGTGCCAGCAGTGCCCCGACAGAATCCGATTCACCCCTCCACTTT.

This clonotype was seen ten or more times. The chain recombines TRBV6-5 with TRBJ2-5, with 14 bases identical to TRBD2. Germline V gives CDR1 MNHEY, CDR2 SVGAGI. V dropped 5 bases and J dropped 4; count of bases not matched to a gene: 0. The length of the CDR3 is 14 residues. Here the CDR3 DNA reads TGTGCCAGCAGTGGGACTAGCGGGGGAGAGACCCAGTACTTC. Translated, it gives CASSGTSGGETQYF.

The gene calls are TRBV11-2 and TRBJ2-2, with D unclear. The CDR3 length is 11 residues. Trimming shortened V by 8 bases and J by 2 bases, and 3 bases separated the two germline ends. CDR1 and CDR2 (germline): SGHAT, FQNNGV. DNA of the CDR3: TGTGCCAGCGCAAACACCGGGGAGCTGTTTTTT. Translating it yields CASANTGELFF.

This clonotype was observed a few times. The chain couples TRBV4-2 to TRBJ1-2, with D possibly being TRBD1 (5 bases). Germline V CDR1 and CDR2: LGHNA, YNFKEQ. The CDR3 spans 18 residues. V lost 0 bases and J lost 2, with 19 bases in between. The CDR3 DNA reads TGTGCCAGCAGCCAAGATCCCCCAGCGGCAGGGAAGAACTATGGCTACACCTTC. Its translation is CASSQDPPAAGKNYGYTF.

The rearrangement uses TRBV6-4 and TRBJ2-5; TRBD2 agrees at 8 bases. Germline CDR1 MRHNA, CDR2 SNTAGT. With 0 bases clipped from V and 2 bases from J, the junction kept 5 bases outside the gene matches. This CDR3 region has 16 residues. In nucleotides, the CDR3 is TGTGCCAGCAGTGACTCGTTGGAGCGGGAGCAAGAGACCCAGTACTTC. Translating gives CASSDSLEREQETQYF.

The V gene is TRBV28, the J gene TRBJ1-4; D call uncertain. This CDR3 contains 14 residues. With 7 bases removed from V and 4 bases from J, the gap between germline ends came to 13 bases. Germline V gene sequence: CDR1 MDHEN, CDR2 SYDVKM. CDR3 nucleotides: TGTGCCAGCAACTCCCCCGAGGTTAATGAAAAACTGTTTTTT. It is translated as CASNSPEVNEKLFF.

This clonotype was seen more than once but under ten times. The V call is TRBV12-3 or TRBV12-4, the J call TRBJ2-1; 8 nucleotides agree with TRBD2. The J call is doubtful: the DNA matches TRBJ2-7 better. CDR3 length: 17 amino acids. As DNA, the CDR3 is TGTGCCAGCAGTTTAGCTGGCGCGGGGGGTCCCACCTACGAGCAGTACTTC. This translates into CASSLAGAGGPTYEQYF.

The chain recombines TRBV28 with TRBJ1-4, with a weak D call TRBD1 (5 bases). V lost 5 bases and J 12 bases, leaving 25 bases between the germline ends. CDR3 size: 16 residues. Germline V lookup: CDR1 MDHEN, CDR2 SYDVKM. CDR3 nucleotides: TGTGCCAGCAGTCTCTTGGGCACAGGCCGTGGTGGAGAACTGTTTTTT. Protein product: CASSLLGTGRGGELFF.

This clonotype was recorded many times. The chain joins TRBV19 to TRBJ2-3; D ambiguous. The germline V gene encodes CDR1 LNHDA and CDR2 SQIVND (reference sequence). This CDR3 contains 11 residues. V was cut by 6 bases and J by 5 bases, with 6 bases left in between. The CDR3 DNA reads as TGTGCCAGTAGCTCACGAGATACGCAGTATTTT. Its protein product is CASSSRDTQYF.

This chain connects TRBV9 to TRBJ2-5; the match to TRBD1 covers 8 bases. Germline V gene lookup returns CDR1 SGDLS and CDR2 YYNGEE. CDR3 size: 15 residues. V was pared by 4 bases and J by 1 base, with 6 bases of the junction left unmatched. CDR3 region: CASSPQDRAQETQYF. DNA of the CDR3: TGTGCCAGCAGCCCCCAGGACAGGGCCCAAGAGACCCAGTACTTC.

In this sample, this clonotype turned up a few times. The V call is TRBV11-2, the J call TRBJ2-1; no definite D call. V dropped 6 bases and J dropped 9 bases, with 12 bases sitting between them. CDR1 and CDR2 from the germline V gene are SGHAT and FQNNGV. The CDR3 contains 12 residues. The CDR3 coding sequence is TGTGCCAGCAGTCTCCCCCGAGGTGAGCAGTTCTTC. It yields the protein CASSLPRGEQFF.

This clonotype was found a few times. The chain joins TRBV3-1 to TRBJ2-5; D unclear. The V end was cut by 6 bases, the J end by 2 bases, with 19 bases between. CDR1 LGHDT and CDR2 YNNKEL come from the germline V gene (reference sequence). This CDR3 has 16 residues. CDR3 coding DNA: TGTGCCAGCAGGGGGATAAGACTTGGCTTTCAAGAGACCCAGTACTTC. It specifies CASRGIRLGFQETQYF.

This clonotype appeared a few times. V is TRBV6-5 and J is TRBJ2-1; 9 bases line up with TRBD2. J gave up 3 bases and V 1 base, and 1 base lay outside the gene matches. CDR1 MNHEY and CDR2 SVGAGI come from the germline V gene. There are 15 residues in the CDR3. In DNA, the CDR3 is TGTGCCAGCAGTTACTATAGCGGGGGCTACAATGAGCAGTTCTTC. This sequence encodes CASSYYSGGYNEQFF.

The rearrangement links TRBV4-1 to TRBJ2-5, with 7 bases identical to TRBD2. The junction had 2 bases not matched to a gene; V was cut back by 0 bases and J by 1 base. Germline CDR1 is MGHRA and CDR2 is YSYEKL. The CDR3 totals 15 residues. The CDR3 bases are TGCGCCAGCAGCCAAGAGGGGACTACCCAAGAGACCCAGTACTTC. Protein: CASSQEGTTQETQYF.

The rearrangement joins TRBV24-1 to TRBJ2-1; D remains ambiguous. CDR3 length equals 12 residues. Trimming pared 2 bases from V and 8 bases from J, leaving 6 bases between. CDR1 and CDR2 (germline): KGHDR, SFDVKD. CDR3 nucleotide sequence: TGTGCCACCAGTGATTGGGTGGATGAGCAGTTCTTC. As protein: CATSDWVDEQFF.

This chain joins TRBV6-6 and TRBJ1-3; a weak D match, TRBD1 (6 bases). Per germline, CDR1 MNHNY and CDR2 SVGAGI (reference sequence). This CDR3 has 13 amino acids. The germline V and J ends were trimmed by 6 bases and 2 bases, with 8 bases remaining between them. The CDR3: CASRDSPGNTIYF. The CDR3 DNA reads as TGTGCCAGCAGGGACAGTCCTGGAAACACCATATATTTT.

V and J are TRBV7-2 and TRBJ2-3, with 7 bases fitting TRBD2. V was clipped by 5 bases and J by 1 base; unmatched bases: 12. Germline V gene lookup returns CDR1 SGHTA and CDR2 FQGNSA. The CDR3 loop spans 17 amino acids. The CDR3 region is CASSTLGGRAGTDTQYF. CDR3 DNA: TGTGCCAGCAGCACCCTGGGAGGGAGGGCCGGCACAGATACGCAGTATTTT.

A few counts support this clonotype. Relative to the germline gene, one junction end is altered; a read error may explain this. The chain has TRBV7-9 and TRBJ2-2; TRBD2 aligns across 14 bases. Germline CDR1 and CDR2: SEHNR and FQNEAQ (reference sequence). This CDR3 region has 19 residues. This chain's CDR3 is CASSYRLAGGPSKTGELFF. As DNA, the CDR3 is TGTGCCAGCAGCTATCGACTAGCGGGAGGGCCGTCGAAAACCGGGGAGCTGTTTTTT.

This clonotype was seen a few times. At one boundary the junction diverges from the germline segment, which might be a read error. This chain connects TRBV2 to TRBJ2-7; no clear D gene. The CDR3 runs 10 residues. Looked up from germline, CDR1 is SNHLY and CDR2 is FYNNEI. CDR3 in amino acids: CASKAIEQYF. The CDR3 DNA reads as TGTGCCAGCAAAGCGATTGAGCAGTATTTC.

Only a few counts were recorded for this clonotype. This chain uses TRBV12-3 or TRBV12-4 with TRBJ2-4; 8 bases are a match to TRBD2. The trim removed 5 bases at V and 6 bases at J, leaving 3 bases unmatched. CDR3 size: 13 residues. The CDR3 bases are TGTGCCAGCAGTCGCCGGGGGGGAAACATTCAGTACTTC. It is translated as CASSRRGGNIQYF.

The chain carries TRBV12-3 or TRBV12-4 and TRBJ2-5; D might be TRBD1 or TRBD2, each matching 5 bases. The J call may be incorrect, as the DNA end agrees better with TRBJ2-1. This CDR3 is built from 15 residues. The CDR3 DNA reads TGTGCCAGCAGTTCTCCGGGACCCTTTGGCAATGAGCAGTTCTTC. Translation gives CASSSPGPFGNEQFF.

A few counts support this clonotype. The CDR3 DNA follows: TGTGCCAGCAGTTTAGGGAGCCGGTATACCCCCTTTGGCAATTCACCCCTCCACTTT. Encoded protein: CASSLGSRYTPFGNSPLHF. The chain combines TRBV12-3 or TRBV12-4 with TRBJ1-6; D remains ambiguous. The CDR3 is made up of 19 amino acids. V was pared by 1 base and J by 7 bases, with 23 bases between.

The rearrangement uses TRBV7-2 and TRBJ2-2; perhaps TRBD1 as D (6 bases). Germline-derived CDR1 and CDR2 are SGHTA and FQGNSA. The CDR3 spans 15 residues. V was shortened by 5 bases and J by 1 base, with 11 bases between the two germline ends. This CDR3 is CASSQGSENTGELFF. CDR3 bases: TGTGCCAGCAGCCAGGGGAGCGAGAACACCGGGGAGCTGTTTTTT.

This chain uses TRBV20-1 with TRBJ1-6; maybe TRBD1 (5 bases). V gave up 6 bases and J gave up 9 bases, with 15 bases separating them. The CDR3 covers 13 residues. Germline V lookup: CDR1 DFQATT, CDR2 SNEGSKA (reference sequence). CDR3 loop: CSAKVGGASPLHF. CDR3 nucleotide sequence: TGCAGTGCAAAAGTCGGGGGTGCTTCACCCCTCCACTTT.

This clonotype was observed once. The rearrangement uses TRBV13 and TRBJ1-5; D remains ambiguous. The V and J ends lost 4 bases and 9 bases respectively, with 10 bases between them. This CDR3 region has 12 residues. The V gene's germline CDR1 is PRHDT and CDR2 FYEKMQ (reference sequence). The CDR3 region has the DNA TGTGCCAGCAGCTATGACCGCGGGCCCCAGCATTTT. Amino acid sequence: CASSYDRGPQHF. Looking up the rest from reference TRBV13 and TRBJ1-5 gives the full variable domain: AAGVIQSPRHLIKEKRETATLKCYPIPRHDTVYWYQQGPGQDPQFLISFYEKMQSDKGSIPDRFSAQQFSDYHSELNMSSLELGDSALYFCASSYDRGPQHFGDGTRLSIL.

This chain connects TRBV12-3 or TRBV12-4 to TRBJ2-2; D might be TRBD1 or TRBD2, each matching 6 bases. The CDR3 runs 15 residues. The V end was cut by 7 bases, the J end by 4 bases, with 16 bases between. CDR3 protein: CASIWRGAPTGELFF. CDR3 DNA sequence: TGTGCCAGCATTTGGAGGGGGGCCCCCACCGGGGAGCTGTTTTTT.

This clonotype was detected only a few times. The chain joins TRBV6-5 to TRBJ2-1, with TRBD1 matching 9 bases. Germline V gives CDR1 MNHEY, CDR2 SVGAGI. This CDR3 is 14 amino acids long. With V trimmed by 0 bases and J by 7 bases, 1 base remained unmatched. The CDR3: CASSYSGTGNEQFF. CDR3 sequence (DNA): TGTGCCAGCAGTTACTCCGGGACAGGGAATGAGCAGTTCTTC.

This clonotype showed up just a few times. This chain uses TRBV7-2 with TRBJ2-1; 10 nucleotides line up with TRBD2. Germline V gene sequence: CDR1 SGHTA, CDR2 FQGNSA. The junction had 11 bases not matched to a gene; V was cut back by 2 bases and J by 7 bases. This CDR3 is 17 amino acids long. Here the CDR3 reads CASSLITSGVTINEQFF. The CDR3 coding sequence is TGTGCCAGCAGCTTAATTACTAGCGGGGTAACTATTAATGAGCAGTTCTTC.